This T cell receptor (beta chain) was observed in a study of blood T cell repertoires in COVID-19. Looking at the study overall: Whether acute or convalescent, the COVID-19 samples came from the United States, Italy and Spain. In each case, the material was cDNA or gDNA derived from T cells, B-cell-depleted T cells, or PBMCs.

This CDR3 spans 14 amino acids. V was trimmed by 5 bases and J by 5 bases, leaving 15 bases between them. Germline V gene data show CDR1 as LGHDT and CDR2 as YNNKEL (reference sequence). Only in-frame clones appear in the TCRdb table, and some are missing; sequencing was by immunoSEQ multiplex PCR. The sample has 70,000 to 85,000 clones, roughly 86% seen once. V and J are TRBV3-1 (or the pseudogene TRBV3-2) and TRBJ2-5, with D maybe TRBD2 (6 bases). This receptor was obtained from a man aged 55 to 70 with acute or convalescent COVID-19. What was sequenced was peripheral blood. Here the CDR3 DNA reads TGTGCCAGCAGCTTGGGAGGAGGAAGGGAGACCCAGTACTTC. It yields the protein CASSLGGGRETQYF.